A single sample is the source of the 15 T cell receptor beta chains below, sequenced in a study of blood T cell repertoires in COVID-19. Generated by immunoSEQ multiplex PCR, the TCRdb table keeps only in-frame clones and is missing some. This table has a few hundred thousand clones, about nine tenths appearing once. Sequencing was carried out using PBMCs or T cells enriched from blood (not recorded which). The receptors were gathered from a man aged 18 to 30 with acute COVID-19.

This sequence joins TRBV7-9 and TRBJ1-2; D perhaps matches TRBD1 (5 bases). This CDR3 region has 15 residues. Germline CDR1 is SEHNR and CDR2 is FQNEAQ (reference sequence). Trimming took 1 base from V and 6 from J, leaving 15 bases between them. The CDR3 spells CASSLGRQLTDGYTF. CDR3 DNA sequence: TGTGCCAGCAGCTTAGGTCGACAGCTAACGGATGGCTACACCTTC. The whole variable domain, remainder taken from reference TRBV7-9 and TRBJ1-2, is DTGVSQNPRHKITKRGQNVTFRCDPISEHNRLYWYRQTLGQGPEFLTYFQNEAQLEKSRLLSDRFSAERPKGSFSTLEIQRTEQGDSAMYLCASSLGRQLTDGYTFGSGTRLTVV.

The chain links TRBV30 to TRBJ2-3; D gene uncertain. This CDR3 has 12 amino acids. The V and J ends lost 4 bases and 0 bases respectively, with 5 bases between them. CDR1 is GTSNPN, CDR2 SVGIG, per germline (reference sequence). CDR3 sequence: CAWTRSTDTQYF. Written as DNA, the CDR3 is TGTGCCTGGACCAGGAGCACAGATACGCAGTATTTT.

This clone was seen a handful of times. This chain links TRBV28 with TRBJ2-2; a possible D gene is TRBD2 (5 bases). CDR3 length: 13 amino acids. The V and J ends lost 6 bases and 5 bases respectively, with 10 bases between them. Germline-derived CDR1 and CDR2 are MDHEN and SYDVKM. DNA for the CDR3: TGTGCCAGCAGCCCAGCGGTTACCGGGGAGCTGTTTTTT. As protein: CASSPAVTGELFF.

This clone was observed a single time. The CDR3 nucleotides are TGTGCCAGCAGCCACGGAAGGGGCAGCCCGATCATGGCCCAGCATTTT. Protein product: CASSHGRGSPIMAQHF. This chain joins TRBV21-1 and TRBJ1-5; no check of the table's D call, TRBD1, against the DNA was made. TRBV21-1 is given as a pseudogene. The CDR3 totals 16 residues.

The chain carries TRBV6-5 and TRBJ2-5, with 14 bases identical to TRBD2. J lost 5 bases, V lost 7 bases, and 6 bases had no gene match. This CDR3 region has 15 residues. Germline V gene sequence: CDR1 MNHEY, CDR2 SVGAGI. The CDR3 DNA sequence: TGTGCCAGCAAGACTAGCGGGAGGGCCTGGGAGACCCAGTACTTC. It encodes CASKTSGRAWETQYF.

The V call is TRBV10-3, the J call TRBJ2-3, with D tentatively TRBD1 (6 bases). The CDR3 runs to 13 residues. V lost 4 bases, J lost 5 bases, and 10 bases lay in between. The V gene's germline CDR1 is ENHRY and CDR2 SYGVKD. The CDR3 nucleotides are TGTGCCATCAGTGGGACAGAGAAAGATACGCAGTATTTT. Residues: CAISGTEKDTQYF.

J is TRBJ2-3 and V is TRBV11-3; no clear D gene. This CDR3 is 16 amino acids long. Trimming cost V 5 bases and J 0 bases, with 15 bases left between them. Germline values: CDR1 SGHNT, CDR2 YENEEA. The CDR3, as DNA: TGTGCCAGCAGCGAGCTGACACTTACTAGCACAGATACGCAGTATTTT. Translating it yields CASSELTLTSTDTQYF.

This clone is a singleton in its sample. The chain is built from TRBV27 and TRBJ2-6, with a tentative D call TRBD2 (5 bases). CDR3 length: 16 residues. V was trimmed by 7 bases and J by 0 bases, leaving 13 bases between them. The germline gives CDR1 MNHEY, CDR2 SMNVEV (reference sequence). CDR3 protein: CASTPYRGSGANVLTF. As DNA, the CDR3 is TGTGCCAGCACCCCTTATCGGGGCTCTGGGGCCAACGTCCTGACTTTC.

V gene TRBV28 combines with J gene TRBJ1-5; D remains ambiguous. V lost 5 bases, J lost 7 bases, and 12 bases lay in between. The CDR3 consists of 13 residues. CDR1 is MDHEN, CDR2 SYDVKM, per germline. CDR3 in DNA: TGTGCCAGCAGTGAGTTTGGAGGGCAGCCCCAGCATTTT. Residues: CASSEFGGQPQHF.

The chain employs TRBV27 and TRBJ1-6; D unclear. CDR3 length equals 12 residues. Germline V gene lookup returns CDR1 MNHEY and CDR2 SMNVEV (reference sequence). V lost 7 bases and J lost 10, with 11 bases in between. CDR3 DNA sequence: TGTGCCAGCACCTATAGGAGGTCACCCCTCCACTTT. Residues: CASTYRRSPLHF.

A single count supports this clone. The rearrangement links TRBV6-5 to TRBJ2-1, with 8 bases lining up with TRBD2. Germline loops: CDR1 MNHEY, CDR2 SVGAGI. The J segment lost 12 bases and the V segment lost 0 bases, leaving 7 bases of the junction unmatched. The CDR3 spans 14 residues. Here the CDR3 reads CASSYSGTRDGQFF. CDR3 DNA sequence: TGTGCCAGCAGTTACTCCGGGACTAGAGATGGGCAGTTCTTC.

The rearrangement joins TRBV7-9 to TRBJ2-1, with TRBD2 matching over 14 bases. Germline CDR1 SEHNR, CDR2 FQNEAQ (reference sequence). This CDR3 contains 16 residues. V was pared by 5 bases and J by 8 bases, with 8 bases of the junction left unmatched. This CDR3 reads CASSAGTSGSWDEQFF. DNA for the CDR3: TGTGCCAGCAGCGCCGGGACTAGCGGGAGCTGGGATGAGCAGTTCTTC.

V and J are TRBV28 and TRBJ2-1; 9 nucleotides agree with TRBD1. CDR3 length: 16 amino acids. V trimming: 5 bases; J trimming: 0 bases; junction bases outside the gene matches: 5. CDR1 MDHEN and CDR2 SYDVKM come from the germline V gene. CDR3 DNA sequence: TGTGCCAGCAGTCCTCGACAGGGGGACTCCTACAATGAGCAGTTCTTC. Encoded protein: CASSPRQGDSYNEQFF.

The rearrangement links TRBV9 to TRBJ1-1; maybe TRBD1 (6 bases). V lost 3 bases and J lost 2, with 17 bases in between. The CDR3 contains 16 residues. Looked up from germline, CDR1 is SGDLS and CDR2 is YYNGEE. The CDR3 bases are TGTGCCAGCAGCGGAATCGAGACAGGACCTAACACTGAAGCTTTCTTT. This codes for CASSGIETGPNTEAFF.

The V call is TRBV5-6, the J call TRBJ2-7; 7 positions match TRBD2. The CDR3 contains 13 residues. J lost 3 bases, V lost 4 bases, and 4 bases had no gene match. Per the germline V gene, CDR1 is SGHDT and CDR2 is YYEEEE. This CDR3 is CASSLSGIYEQYF. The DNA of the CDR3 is TGTGCCAGCAGCCTCAGCGGGATCTACGAGCAGTACTTC.